These T cell receptor beta chains were read from a single sample in a study of neurological immune-mediated disorders. TCRdb analysed the 5' RACE reads with MiXCR anew, one entry per CDR3 protein. The sample lists tens of thousands of distinct CDR3 sequences, 13% occurring once. Input material: PBMCs. Receptors originate from a female donor with HTLV-1-associated myelopathy (HAM/TSP). CDR3s include the opening cysteine and the closing phenylalanine or tryptophan. The D gene is left open where the match is weak. Not all rows give a size; the values are once, few, many and, for expanded clones, a class.

J gene,clone size,D gene,V gene,CDR3 DNA,CDR3 protein
TRBJ1-6,many,NA,TRBV12-3/TRBV12-4,TGTGCCAGCACCCCCCACCCCCAGGGAAATTCACCCCTCCACTTT,CASTPHPQGNSPLHF
TRBJ1-2,many,NA,TRBV12-3/TRBV12-4,TGTGCCAGCAGTCTCTCCTCAGGGCAGGGTGGCTACACCTTC,CASSLSSGQGGYTF
TRBJ2-5,NA,NA,TRBV7-2,TGTGCCAGCAGCTTAGTGGGGGGGGCAATAGAGACCCAGTACTTC,CASSLVGGAIETQYF
TRBJ1-2,few,TRBD1,TRBV5-1,TGCGCCAGCAGTTTGGACAGGGATCGCGGCTACACCTTC,CASSLDRDRGYTF
TRBJ2-7,many,TRBD1,TRBV15,TGTGCCACCACCGAGAGACAGGGTCGCTACGAGCAGTACTTC,CATTERQGRYEQYF
TRBJ2-6,many,TRBD2,TRBV28,TGTGCCAGCAGGACTAGCGGGGTTATCTCTGGGGCCAACGTCCTGACTTTC,CASRTSGVISGANVLTF
TRBJ2-5,many,NA,TRBV10-3,TGTGCCATCATCAACCACGGGTTC,CAIINHGF
TRBJ2-2,NA,NA,TRBV7-2,TGTGCCAACAGCTTAACGGGGAGCGGCACCGGGGAGCTGTTTTTT,CANSLTGSGTGELFF
TRBJ2-1,many,TRBD2,TRBV20-1,TGCAGTGCTAGAGTAGCGGGGCTGCAGTTCTTC,CSARVAGLQFF
TRBJ1-6,many,NA,TRBV7-3,TGTGCCAGCAGCTTGGCCGAGAATTCACCCCTCCACTTT,CASSLAENSPLHF
TRBJ2-1,NA,NA,TRBV20-1,TGCAGTGCTAGAAACGATGAGCAGTTCTTC,CSARNDEQFF
TRBJ1-2,many,NA,TRBV2,TGTGCCAGCAGGGTGGGACTTTCCAGGGGCACCTTC,CASRVGLSRGTF
TRBJ1-6,many,TRBD1,TRBV28,TGTGCCAGCAGTTTTAGTAGTGCAGGGGGCTACTCACCCCTCCACTTT,CASSFSSAGGYSPLHF
TRBJ2-2,many,NA,TRBV5-1,TGCGCCAGCAGCTTACAGGGTTTCAACACCGGGGAGCTGTTTTTT,CASSLQGFNTGELFF
TRBJ2-6,many,NA,TRBV27,TGTGCCAGCAGCATATTCTCTGGGGCCAACGTCCTGACTTTC,CASSIFSGANVLTF
TRBJ2-1,many,TRBD2,TRBV20-1,TGCAGTGCTAGAGCGGACGGGAGGGCTAATGAGCAGTTCTTC,CSARADGRANEQFF
TRBJ1-2,many,NA,TRBV5-1,TGCGCCAGCACACCGTCGATCGACAGGACCTTCTATGGCTACACCTTC,CASTPSIDRTFYGYTF
TRBJ1-5,many,NA,TRBV3-1,TGTGCCAGCAGCCAAGGTATGGGGGCAGGTATCCAGCCCCAGCATTTT,CASSQGMGAGIQPQHF
TRBJ2-1,many,NA,TRBV7-9,TGTGCCAGCAGCTTGGGTAGTGCGCGTAACAATGAGCAGTTCTTC,CASSLGSARNNEQFF
TRBJ2-2,many,TRBD1,TRBV7-8,TGTGCCAGCAAGGGGACAGCGAACACCGGGGAGCTGTTTTTT,CASKGTANTGELFF
TRBJ2-1,many,NA,TRBV14,TGTGCCAGCAGCCAAGACAGGCAGTTCTTC,CASSQDRQFF
TRBJ1-2,many,NA,TRBV5-1,TGCGCCAGCAGCTTGGAGGTGGGATCCTATGGCTACACCTTC,CASSLEVGSYGYTF
TRBJ2-3,NA,NA,TRBV9,TGTGCCAGCAGCGTAGTTTCCATAGGCGCAGATACGCAGTATTTT,CASSVVSIGADTQYF
TRBJ1-1,many,NA,TRBV9,TGTGCCAGCAGCCCCGGACCCGGGAGCACTGAAGCTTTCTTT,CASSPGPGSTEAFF
TRBJ2-1,NA,NA,TRBV5-1,TGCGCCAGCAGCCTCAGGGGCCCTGATCTCGGCTCCTACAATGAGCAGTTCTTC,CASSLRGPDLGSYNEQFF
TRBJ2-7,many,TRBD2,TRBV5-1,TGCGCCAGCAGCCCAGGACTAGTGGTCTACGAGCAGTACTTC,CASSPGLVVYEQYF